This entry lists 21 T cell receptor beta chains sequenced from one sample in a study of T cells in Graves' hyperthyroidism and ophthalmopathy. Template material for amplifying TCR beta CDR3 regions consisted of RNA transcripts. The HTBI primer set served for first-round RT-PCR of the TCR CDR3. In TCRdb, the multiplex PCR reads were re-called with MiXCR into one record per CDR3 protein. The repertoire consists of hundreds of thousands of distinct CDR3 sequences, with roughly 14% occurring once and the leading ten covering around 4.5%. The sample was blood. The receptor set was obtained from a woman in her 40s with Graves' ophthalmopathy.

This clonotype was counted between two and nine times. The chain employs TRBV3-1 and TRBJ1-1; D gene uncertain. Looked up from germline, CDR1 is LGHDT and CDR2 is YNNKEL (reference sequence). The CDR3 totals 14 residues. The V and J ends lost 0 bases and 1 base respectively, with 6 bases between them. As DNA, the CDR3 is TGTGCCAGCAGCCAAGATTCCAGGAACACTGAAGCTTTCTTT. Translation gives CASSQDSRNTEAFF.

This clonotype was observed at least ten times. The rearrangement joins TRBV2 to TRBJ1-5, with D uncertain. Trimming pared 5 bases from V and 3 bases from J, leaving 11 bases between. CDR1 SNHLY and CDR2 FYNNEI come from the germline V gene. The CDR3 runs to 14 residues. The chain's CDR3 is CASSPEAANQPQHF. The CDR3 nucleotides read TGTGCCAGCAGTCCAGAGGCTGCCAATCAGCCCCAGCATTTT. The variable domain in full, with the rest retrieved from reference TRBV2 and TRBJ1-5, is EPEVTQTPSHQVTQMGQEVILRCVPISNHLYFYWYRQILGQKVEFLVSFYNNEISEKSEIFDDQFSVERPDGSNFTLKIRSTKLEDSAMYFCASSPEAANQPQHFGDGTRLSIL.

This clonotype came up many times. The chain couples TRBV29-1 to TRBJ2-7; 11 bases are shared with TRBD2. The V and J ends lost 3 bases and 2 bases, in that order; junction bases with no gene match: 3. The CDR3 sequence is 14 residues long. The V gene's germline CDR1 is SQVTM and CDR2 ANQGSEA. CDR3 sequence: CSVDGLAGAYEQYF. CDR3 sequence (DNA): TGCAGCGTTGACGGACTAGCGGGTGCCTACGAGCAGTACTTC.

Many counts were recorded for this clonotype. A read error may explain this, as a much larger clone is one base away. The chain uses TRBV6-1 and TRBJ1-1, with 8 bases aligning to TRBD1. J lost 4 bases, V lost 4 bases, and 5 bases had no gene match. Germline V lookup: CDR1 MNHNS, CDR2 SASEGT. This CDR3 is 14 amino acids long. In DNA, the CDR3 is TGTGCCAGCAGTGCAGGGGGCGCGTTCACTGAAGCTTTCTTT. Residues: CASSAGGAFTEAFF.

This chain connects TRBV29-1 to TRBJ2-7; 10 bases are a match to TRBD2. The germline CDR1 and CDR2 sequences are SQVTM and ANQGSEA. The length of the CDR3 is 13 residues. The CDR3 protein is CRDPSGRYYEQYF. CDR3 bases: TGCAGGGATCCTAGCGGGAGATACTACGAGCAGTACTTC.

This clonotype came up many times. The rearrangement joins TRBV6-5 to TRBJ1-1; D remains ambiguous. The germline CDR1 and CDR2 sequences are MNHEY and SVGAGI. This CDR3 is built from 14 residues. With 6 bases removed from V and 4 bases from J, the gap between germline ends came to 15 bases. CDR3 protein: CASRIRRGGTEAFF. The DNA for the CDR3 is TGTGCCAGCAGAATAAGACGGGGAGGCACTGAAGCTTTCTTT.

This clonotype was detected many times. Its ends do not fully match the called genes, so a read error is possible. This chain links TRBV19 with TRBJ1-5; possibly TRBD1 for D (6 bases). The CDR3 loop spans 14 amino acids. The germline V gene has CDR1 LNHDA and CDR2 SQIVND (reference sequence). CDR3 loop: CASSIQGSNQPQHF. The CDR3 DNA reads TGTGCCAGCAGTATACAGGGAAGCAATCAGCCCCAGCATTTT.

This clonotype was observed many times. The chain combines TRBV3-1 with TRBJ2-5; the D gene is possibly TRBD1 (5 bases). Germline CDR1 is LGHDT and CDR2 is YNNKEL (reference sequence). The CDR3 has 14 residues. V shed 0 bases and J shed 5 bases, with 10 bases lying between them. The CDR3 DNA sequence: TGTGCCAGCAGCCAAGACAGGGTTCGGGAGACCCAGTACTTC. This gives the protein CASSQDRVRETQYF.

This clonotype was found many times. The rearrangement links TRBV28 to TRBJ1-6, with 8 bases matching TRBD1. Unmatched junction bases numbered 7, after V lost 6 bases and J lost 9 bases. The CDR3 covers 14 residues. CDR1 and CDR2 (germline): MDHEN, SYDVKM. CDR3 amino acids: CASSTGQGGSPLHF. CDR3 nucleotides: TGTGCCAGCAGCACCGGACAGGGTGGTTCACCCCTCCACTTT.

This CDR3 reads CASSPGSSSYEQYF. The CDR3 DNA follows: TGTGCCAGTAGTCCAGGGTCTAGCTCCTACGAGCAGTACTTC. J is TRBJ2-7 and V is TRBV19, with a tentative D call TRBD1 (5 bases). V lost 5 bases and J lost 0, with 11 bases in between. Germline V gene data show CDR1 as LNHDA and CDR2 as SQIVND (reference sequence). This CDR3 has 14 residues.

The sample holds a few counts of this clonotype. This rearrangement joins TRBV6-1 to TRBJ2-2, with D perhaps matching TRBD1 or TRBD2 (6 bases each). This CDR3 has 14 amino acids. Germline lookup yields CDR1 MNHNS and CDR2 SASEGT. V shed 11 bases and J shed 0 bases, with 13 bases lying between them. The CDR3, as DNA: TGTGCCTGCGAACGGGGGCCGAACACCGGGGAGCTGTTTTTT. Translated, it gives CACERGPNTGELFF.

This clonotype has ten or more counts. The chain combines TRBV11-2 with TRBJ2-7; 8 bases match TRBD1. This CDR3 has 14 residues. Germline-derived CDR1 and CDR2 are SGHAT and FQNNGV. After removal of 3 bases from V and 7 bases from J, the junction contained 8 bases not matched to a gene. Here the CDR3 DNA reads TGTGCCAGCAGCTTCTGGCAGGGGGCTAGAGAGCAGTACTTC. It is translated as CASSFWQGAREQYF.

This clonotype was recorded at least ten times. V usage is TRBV7-2 and J usage is TRBJ2-2, with TRBD2 as a possible D gene (6 bases). Germline V gene sequence: CDR1 SGHTA, CDR2 FQGNSA. This CDR3 contains 14 residues. V lost 6 bases to trimming and J lost 4 bases, with 12 bases between them. CDR3: CASRPGTFTGELFF. CDR3 DNA: TGTGCCAGCAGGCCCGGGACTTTCACCGGGGAGCTGTTTTTT. Full variable domain (outside the CDR3, taken from reference TRBV7-2 and TRBJ2-2): GAGVSQSPSNKVTEKGKDVELRCDPISGHTALYWYRQSLGQGLEFLIYFQGNSAPDKSGLPSDRFSAERTGGSVSTLTIQRTQQEDSAVYLCASRPGTFTGELFFGEGSRLTVL.

The table lists this clonotype with many counts. The rearrangement uses TRBV28 and TRBJ2-4, with D possibly TRBD1 on 5 matching bases. Germline CDR1 MDHEN, CDR2 SYDVKM. The CDR3 is 15 residues long. The ends were cut back, 3 bases at V and 0 bases at J, with 9 bases in the middle. The CDR3 sequence is CASSLDTLAKNIQYF. CDR3 coding DNA: TGTGCCAGCAGTTTGGACACTCTAGCCAAAAACATTCAGTACTTC.

At least ten counts were recorded for this clonotype. The rearrangement links TRBV11-2 to TRBJ2-5; 8 bases are shared with TRBD1. Per germline, CDR1 SGHAT and CDR2 FQNNGV. Unmatched junction bases numbered 4, after V lost 3 bases and J lost 1 base. The CDR3 extends over 15 amino acids. The CDR3, as DNA: TGTGCCAGCAGCTTTTTGACAGGGGTCCAAGAGACCCAGTACTTC. Translated, it gives CASSFLTGVQETQYF.

This clonotype was recorded at least ten times. The gene calls are TRBV12-3 or TRBV12-4 and TRBJ1-5; 9 bases map to TRBD1. Losses at the gene ends were 5 bases for V and 3 bases for J; bases not matched to a gene: 11. The CDR3 contains 17 residues. This chain's CDR3 is CASSLLAGTGPNQPQHF. The CDR3 DNA reads as TGTGCCAGCAGTCTCCTAGCCGGGACAGGGCCCAATCAGCCCCAGCATTTT.

This clonotype was detected ten times or more. The chain carries TRBV20-1 and TRBJ1-2; D is unclear. The germline V gene encodes CDR1 DFQATT and CDR2 SNEGSKA (reference sequence). V dropped 4 bases and J dropped 0 bases, with 9 bases sitting between them. The CDR3 loop spans 13 amino acids. The CDR3, as DNA: TGCAGTGCTAACCCTCAGGCTAACTATGGCTACACCTTC. It specifies CSANPQANYGYTF.

This clonotype was seen repeatedly, ten times or more. The gene calls are TRBV29-1 and TRBJ2-5, with a tentative D call TRBD1 (6 bases). V dropped 1 base and J dropped 5 bases, with 20 bases sitting between them. The CDR3 length is 16 residues. Germline V gives CDR1 SQVTM, CDR2 ANQGSEA. CDR3 loop: CSVEVFARGSRETQYF. Here the CDR3 DNA reads TGCAGCGTTGAAGTATTCGCCAGGGGTTCGAGGGAGACCCAGTACTTC. The full variable domain, completed using reference TRBV29-1 and TRBJ2-5, is SAVISQKPSRDICQRGTSLTIQCQVDSQVTMMFWYRQQPGQSLTLIATANQGSEATYESGFVIDKFPISRPNLTFSTLTVSNMSPEDSSIYLCSVEVFARGSRETQYFGPGTRLLVL.

This clonotype was seen repeatedly, ten times or more. The chain has TRBV6-5 and TRBJ2-7; a weak D match, TRBD2 (5 bases). Trimming left V 2 bases short and J 4 bases short, with 15 bases between. Per germline, CDR1 MNHEY and CDR2 SVGAGI. The CDR3 has 15 residues. CDR3 nucleotide sequence: TGTGCCAGCAGTTACAAGCGGATTGAGGCATACGAGCAGTACTTC. Protein: CASSYKRIEAYEQYF.

The rearrangement uses TRBV6-1 and TRBJ2-7, with 11 bases lining up with TRBD1. In germline, CDR1 is MNHNS, CDR2 SASEGT. The ends lost 7 bases at V and 3 bases at J; junction bases unmatched: 8. The CDR3 runs 15 residues. The CDR3 nucleotides read TGTGCCAGCAAACCGGGACAGGGGGTAGGCTACGAGCAGTACTTC. Protein sequence: CASKPGQGVGYEQYF.

This clonotype was counted at least ten times. V and J are TRBV6-5 and TRBJ1-2, with D tentatively TRBD1 (6 bases). V was cut by 8 bases and J by 6 bases, with 28 bases left in between. The germline V gene has CDR1 MNHEY and CDR2 SVGAGI. This CDR3 region has 17 residues. The CDR3: CASCYRMIEVGHHGYTF. The CDR3 DNA sequence: TGTGCCAGCTGCTACAGGATGATCGAGGTGGGACACCATGGCTACACCTTC.